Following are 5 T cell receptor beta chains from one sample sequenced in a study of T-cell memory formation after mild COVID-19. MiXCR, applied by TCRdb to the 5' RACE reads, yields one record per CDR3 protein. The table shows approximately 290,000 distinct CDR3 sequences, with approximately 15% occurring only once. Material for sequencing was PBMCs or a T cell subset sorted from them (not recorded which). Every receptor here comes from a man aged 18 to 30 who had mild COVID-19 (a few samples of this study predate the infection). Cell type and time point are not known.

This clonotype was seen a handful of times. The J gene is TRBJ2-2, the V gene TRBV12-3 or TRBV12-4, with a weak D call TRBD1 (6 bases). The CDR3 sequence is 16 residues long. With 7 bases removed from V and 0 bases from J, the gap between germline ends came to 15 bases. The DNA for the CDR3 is TGTGCCAGCAATATTTACAGGGCCTCGAACACCGGGGAGCTGTTTTTT. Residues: CASNIYRASNTGELFF.

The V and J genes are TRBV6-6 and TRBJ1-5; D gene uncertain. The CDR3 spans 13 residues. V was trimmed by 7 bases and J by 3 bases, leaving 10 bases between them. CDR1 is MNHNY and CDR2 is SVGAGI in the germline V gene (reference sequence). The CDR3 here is CASMPQLNQPQHF. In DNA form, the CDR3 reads TGTGCCAGCATGCCACAGCTCAATCAGCCCCAGCATTTT.

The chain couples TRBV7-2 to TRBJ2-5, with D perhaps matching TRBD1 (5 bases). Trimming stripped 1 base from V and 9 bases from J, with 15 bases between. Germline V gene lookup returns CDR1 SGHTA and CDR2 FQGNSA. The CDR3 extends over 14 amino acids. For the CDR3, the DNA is TGTGCCAGCAGCTTAGTTACCAGCCAAGGGGCCCAGTACTTC. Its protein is CASSLVTSQGAQYF.

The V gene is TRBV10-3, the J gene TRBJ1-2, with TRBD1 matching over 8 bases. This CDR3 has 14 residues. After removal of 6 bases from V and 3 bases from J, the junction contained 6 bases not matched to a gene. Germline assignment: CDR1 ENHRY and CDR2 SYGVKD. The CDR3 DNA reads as TGTGCCATCAGCTCAGGACAGGGAGACTATGGCTACACCTTC. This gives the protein CAISSGQGDYGYTF.

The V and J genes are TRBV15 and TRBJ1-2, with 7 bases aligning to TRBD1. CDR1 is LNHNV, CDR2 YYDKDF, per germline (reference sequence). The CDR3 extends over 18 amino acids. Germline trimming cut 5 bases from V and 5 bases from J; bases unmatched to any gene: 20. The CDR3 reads CATSPPGGTATTLYGYTF. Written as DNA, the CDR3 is TGTGCCACCAGCCCCCCTGGGGGGACAGCCACAACCTTATATGGCTACACCTTC. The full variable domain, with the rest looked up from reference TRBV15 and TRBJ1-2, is DAMVIQNPRYQVTQFGKPVTLSCSQTLNHNVMYWYQQKSSQAPKLLFHYYDKDFNNEADTPDNFQSRRPNTSFCFLDIRSPGLGDTAMYLCATSPPGGTATTLYGYTFGSGTRLTVV.